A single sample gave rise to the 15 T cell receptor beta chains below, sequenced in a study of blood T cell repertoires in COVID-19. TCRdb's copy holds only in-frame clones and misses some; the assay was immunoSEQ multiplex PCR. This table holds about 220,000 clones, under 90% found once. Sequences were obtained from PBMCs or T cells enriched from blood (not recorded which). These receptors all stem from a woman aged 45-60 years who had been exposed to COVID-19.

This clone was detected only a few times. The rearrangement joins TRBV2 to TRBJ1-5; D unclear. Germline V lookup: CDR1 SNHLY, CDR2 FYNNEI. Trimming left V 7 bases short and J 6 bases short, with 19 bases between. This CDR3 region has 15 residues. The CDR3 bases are TGTGCCAGCAACGGAGAGGAGGAGGCGGGTCAGCCCCAGCATTTT. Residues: CASNGEEEAGQPQHF.

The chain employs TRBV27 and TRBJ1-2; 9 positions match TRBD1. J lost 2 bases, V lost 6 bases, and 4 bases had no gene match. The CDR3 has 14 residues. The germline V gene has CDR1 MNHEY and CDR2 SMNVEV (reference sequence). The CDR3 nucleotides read TGTGCCAGCAGGCTTGGACAGGGGAACTATGGCTACACCTTC. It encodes CASRLGQGNYGYTF.

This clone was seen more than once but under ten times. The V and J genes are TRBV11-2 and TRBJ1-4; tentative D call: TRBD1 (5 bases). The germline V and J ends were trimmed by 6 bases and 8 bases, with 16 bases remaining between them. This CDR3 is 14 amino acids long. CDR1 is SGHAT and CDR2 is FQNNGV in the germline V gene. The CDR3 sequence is CASRLRGGYEKLFF. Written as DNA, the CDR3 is TGTGCCAGCAGGCTTAGGGGAGGGTACGAAAAACTGTTTTTT. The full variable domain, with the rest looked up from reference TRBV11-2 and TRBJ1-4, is EAGVAQSPRYKIIEKRQSVAFWCNPISGHATLYWYQQILGQGPKLLIQFQNNGVVDDSQLPKDRFSAERLKGVDSTLKIQPAKLEDSAVYLCASRLRGGYEKLFFGSGTQLSVL.

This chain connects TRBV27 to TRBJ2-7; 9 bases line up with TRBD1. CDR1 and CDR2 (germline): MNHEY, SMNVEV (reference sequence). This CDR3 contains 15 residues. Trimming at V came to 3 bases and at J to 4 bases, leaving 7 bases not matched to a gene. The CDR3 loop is CASSLGQGRRYEQYF. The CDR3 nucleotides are TGTGCCAGCAGTTTGGGACAGGGAAGGAGATACGAGCAGTACTTC.

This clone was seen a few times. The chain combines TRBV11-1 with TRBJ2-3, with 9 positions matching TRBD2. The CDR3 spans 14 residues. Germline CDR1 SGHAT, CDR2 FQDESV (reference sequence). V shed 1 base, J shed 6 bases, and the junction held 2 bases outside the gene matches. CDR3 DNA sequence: TGTGCCAGCAGCTTAGTAGCGGGGGAGGATACGCAGTATTTT. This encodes CASSLVAGEDTQYF.

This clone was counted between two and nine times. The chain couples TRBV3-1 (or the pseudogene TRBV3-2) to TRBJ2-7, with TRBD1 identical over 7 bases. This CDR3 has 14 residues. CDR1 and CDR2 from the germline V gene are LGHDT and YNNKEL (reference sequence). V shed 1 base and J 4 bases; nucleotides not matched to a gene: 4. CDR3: CASSQGGQSYEQYF. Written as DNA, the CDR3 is TGTGCCAGCAGCCAAGGGGGACAGTCTTACGAGCAGTACTTC.

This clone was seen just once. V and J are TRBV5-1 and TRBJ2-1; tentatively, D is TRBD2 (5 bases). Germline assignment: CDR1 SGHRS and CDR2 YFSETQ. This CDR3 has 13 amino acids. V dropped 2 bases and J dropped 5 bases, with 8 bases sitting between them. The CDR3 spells CASSFGVNNEQFF. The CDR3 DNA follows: TGCGCCAGCAGCTTCGGGGTAAACAATGAGCAGTTCTTC.

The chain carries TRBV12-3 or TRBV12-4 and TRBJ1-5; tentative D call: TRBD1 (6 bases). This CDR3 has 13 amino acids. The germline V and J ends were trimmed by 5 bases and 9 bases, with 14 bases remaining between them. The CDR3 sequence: CASSPQGILPQHF. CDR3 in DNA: TGTGCCAGCAGTCCACAGGGAATCTTGCCCCAGCATTTT.

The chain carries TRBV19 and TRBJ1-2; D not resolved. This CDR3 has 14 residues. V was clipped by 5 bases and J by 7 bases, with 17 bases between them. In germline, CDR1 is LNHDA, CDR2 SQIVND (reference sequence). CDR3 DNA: TGTGCCAGTAGTGACCGGGGTCCGGTCGGTGGCTACACCTTC. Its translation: CASSDRGPVGGYTF.

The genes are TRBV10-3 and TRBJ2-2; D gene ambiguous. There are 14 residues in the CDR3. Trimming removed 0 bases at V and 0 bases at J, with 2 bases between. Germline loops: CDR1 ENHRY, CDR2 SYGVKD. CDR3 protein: CAISESSNTGELFF. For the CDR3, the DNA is TGTGCCATCAGTGAGTCCTCGAACACCGGGGAGCTGTTTTTT.

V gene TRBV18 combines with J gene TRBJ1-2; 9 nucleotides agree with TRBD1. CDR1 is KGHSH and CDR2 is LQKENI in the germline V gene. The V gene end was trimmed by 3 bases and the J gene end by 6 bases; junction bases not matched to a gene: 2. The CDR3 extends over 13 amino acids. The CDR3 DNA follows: TGTGCCAGCTCACCTGGGACAGGGAATGGCTACACCTTC. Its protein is CASSPGTGNGYTF.

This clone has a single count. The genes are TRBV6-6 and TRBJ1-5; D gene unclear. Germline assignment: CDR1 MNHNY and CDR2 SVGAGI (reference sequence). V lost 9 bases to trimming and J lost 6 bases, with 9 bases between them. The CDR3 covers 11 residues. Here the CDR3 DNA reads TGTGCCAGTAGCGAGGGTCAGCCCCAGCATTTT. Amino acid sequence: CASSEGQPQHF.

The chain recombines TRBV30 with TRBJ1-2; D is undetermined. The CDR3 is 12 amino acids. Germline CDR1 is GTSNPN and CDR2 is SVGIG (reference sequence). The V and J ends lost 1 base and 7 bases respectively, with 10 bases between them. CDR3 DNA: TGTGCCTGGAGTGGAGAGGTCAGTGGCTACACCTTC. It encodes CAWSGEVSGYTF.

This chain's CDR3 is CASSLGLFNYEQYF. CDR3 in DNA: TGTGCCAGCAGCTTAGGACTGTTCAACTACGAGCAGTACTTC. This chain connects TRBV7-2 to TRBJ2-7; D call uncertain. The ends were cut back, 1 base at V and 3 bases at J, with 10 bases in the middle. CDR3 size: 14 residues. In germline, CDR1 is SGHTA, CDR2 FQGNSA.

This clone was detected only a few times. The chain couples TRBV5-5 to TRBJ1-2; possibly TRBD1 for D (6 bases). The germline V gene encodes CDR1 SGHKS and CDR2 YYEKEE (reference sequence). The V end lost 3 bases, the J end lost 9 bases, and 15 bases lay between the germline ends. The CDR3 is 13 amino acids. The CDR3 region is CASSSQGFLSYTF. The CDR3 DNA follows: TGTGCCAGCAGCTCTCAGGGGTTCCTAAGCTACACCTTC.